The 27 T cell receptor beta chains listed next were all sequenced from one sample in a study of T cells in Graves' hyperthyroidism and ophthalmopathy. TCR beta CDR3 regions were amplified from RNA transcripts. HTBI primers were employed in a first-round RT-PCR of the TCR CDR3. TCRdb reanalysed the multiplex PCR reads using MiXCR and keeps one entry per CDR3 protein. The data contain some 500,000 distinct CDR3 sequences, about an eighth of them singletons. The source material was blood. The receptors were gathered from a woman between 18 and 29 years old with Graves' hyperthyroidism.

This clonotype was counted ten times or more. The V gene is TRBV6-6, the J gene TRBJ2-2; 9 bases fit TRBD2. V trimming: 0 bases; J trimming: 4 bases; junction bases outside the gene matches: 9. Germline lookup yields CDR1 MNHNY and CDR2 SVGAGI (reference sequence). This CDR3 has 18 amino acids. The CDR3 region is CASSYSLREGPGTGELFF. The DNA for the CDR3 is TGTGCCAGCAGTTACTCTCTGCGGGAGGGCCCGGGCACCGGGGAGCTGTTTTTT.

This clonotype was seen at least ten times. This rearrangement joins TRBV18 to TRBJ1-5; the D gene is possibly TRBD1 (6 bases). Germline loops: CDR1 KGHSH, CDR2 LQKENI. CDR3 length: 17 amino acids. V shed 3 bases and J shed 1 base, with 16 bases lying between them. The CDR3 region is CASSPGTGWGSNQPQHF. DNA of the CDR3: TGTGCCAGCTCACCGGGCACAGGGTGGGGGAGCAATCAGCCCCAGCATTTT.

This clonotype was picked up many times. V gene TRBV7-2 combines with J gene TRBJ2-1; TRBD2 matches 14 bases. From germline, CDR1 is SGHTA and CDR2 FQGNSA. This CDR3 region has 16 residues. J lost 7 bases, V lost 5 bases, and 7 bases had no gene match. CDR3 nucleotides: TGTGCCAGCAGCCGCGGGACTAGCGGGAGTAATAATGAGCAGTTCTTC. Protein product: CASSRGTSGSNNEQFF.

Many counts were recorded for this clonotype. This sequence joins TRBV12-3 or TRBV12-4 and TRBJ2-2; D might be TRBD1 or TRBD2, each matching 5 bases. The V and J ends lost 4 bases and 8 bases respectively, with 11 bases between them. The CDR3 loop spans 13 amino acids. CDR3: CASSSLGEGELFF. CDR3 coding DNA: TGTGCCAGCAGTTCACTGGGGGAAGGGGAGCTGTTTTTT.

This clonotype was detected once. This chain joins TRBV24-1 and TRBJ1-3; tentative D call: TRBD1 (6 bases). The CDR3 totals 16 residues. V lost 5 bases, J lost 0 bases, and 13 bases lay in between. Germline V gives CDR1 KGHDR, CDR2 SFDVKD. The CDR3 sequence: CATSVPLTGSGNTIYF. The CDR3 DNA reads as TGTGCCACCAGTGTTCCACTGACAGGCTCTGGAAACACCATATATTTT.

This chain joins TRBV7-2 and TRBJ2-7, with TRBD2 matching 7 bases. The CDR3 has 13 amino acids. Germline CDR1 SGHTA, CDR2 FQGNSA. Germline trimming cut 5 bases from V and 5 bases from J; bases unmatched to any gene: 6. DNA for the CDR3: TGTGCCAGCAGCCCCGCGGGAGCCGACGAGCAGTACGTC. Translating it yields CASSPAGADEQYV.

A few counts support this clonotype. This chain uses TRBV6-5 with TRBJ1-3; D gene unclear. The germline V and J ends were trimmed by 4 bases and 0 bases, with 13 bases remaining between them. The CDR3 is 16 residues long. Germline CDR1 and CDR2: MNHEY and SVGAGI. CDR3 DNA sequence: TGTGCCAGCAGTTTTACCCGTATTAGCTCTGGAAACACCATATATTTT. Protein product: CASSFTRISSGNTIYF.

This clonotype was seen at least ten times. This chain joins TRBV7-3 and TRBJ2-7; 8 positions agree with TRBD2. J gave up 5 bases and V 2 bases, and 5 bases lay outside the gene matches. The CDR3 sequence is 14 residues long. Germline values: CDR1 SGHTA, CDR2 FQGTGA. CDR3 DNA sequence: TGTGCCAGCAGCTTAGTTCTAGCGGGCGACGAGCAGTACGTC. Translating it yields CASSLVLAGDEQYV.

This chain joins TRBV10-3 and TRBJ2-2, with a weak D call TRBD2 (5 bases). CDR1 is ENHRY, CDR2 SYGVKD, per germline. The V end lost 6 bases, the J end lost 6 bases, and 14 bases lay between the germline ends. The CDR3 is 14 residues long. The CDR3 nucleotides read TGTGCCATCAGCGGTAGGGAGTTGGCCGGGGAGCTGTTTTTT. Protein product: CAISGRELAGELFF.

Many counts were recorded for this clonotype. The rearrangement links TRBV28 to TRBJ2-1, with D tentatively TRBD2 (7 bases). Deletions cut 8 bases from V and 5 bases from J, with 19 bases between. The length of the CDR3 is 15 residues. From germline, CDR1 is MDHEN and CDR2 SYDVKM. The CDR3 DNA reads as TGTGCCAGCGGGAGGGCCGGGGGGCCTGACAATGAGCAGTTCTTC. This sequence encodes CASGRAGGPDNEQFF. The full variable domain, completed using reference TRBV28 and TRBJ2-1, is DVKVTQSSRYLVKRTGEKVFLECVQDMDHENMFWYRQDPGLGLRLIYFSYDVKMKEKGDIPEGYSVSREKKERFSLILESASTNQTSMYLCASGRAGGPDNEQFFGPGTRLTVL.

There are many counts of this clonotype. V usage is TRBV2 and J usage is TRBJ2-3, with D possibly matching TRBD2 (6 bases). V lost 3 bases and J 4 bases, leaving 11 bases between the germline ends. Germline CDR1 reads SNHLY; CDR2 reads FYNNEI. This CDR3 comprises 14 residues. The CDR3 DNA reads TGTGCCAGCAGTGATCTCGGGAGCTCAGATACGCAGTATTTT. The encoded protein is CASSDLGSSDTQYF.

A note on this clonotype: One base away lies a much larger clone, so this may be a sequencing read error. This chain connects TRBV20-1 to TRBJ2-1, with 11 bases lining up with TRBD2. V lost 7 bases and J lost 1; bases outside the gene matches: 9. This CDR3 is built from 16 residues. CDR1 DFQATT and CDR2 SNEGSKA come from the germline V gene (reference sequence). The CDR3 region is CSVSDSGRGSYNEQFF. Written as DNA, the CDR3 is TGCAGTGTTAGTGATAGCGGGAGGGGATCCTACAATGAGCAGTTCTTC.

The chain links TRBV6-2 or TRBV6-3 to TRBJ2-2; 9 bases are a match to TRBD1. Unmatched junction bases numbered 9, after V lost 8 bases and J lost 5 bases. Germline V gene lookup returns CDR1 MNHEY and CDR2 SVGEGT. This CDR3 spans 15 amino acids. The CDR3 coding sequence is TGTGCCAGCCACCTCGGGACAGGGTGGACCGGGGAGCTGTTTTTT. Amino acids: CASHLGTGWTGELFF.

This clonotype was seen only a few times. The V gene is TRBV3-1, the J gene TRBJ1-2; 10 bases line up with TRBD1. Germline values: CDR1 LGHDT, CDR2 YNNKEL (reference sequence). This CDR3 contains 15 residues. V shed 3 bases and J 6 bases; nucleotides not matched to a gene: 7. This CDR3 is CASSHLGQGGNGYTF. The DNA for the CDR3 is TGTGCCAGCAGCCATTTAGGACAGGGGGGTAATGGCTACACCTTC.

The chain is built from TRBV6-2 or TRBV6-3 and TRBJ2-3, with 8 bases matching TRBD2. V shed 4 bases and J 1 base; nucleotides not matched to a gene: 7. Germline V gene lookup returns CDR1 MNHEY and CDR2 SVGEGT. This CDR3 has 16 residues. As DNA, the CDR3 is TGTGCCAGCAGTTTCCCCGGGACTAGGGGCACAGATACGCAGTATTTT. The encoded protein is CASSFPGTRGTDTQYF.

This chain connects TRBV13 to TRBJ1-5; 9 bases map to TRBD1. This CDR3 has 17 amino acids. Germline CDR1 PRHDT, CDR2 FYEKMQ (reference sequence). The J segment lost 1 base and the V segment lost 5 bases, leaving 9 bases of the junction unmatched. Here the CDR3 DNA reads TGTGCCAGCAGCCGCTTGACAGGGGGAAGGAGCAATCAGCCCCAGCATTTT. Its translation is CASSRLTGGRSNQPQHF.

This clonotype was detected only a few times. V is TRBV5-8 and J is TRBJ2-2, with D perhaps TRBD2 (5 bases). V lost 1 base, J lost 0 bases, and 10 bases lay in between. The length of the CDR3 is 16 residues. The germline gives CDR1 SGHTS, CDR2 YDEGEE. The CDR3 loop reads CASSLLSGSNTGELFF. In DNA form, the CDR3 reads TGTGCCAGCAGCTTGTTAAGCGGATCGAACACCGGGGAGCTGTTTTTT.

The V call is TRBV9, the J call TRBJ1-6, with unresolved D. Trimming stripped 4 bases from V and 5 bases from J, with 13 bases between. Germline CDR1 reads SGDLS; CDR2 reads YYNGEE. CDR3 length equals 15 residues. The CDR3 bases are TGTGCCAGCAGCCCAGAGGAACCGAATAATTCACCCCTCCACTTT. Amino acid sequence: CASSPEEPNNSPLHF.

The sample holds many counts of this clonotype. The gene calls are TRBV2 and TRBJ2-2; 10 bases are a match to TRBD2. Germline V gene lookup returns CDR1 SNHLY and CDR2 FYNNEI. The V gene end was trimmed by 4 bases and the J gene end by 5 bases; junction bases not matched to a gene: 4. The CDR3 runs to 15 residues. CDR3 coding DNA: TGTGCCAGCAGTGTTGCTAGCGGGAGTACCGGGGAGCTGTTTTTT. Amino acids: CASSVASGSTGELFF.

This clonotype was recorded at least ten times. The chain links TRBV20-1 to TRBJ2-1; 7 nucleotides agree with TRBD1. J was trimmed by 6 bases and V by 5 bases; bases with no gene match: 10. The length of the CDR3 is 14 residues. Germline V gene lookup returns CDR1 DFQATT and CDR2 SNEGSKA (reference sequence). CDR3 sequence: CSALTIQGFNEQFF. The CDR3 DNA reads TGCAGTGCTCTTACGATACAGGGGTTCAATGAGCAGTTCTTC.

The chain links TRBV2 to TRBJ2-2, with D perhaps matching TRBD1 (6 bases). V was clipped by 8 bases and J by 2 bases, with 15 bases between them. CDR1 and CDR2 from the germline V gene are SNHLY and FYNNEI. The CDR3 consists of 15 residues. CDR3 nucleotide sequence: TGTGCCAGCTGCCTGGACAGAGTTAACACCGGGGAGCTGTTTTTT. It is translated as CASCLDRVNTGELFF.

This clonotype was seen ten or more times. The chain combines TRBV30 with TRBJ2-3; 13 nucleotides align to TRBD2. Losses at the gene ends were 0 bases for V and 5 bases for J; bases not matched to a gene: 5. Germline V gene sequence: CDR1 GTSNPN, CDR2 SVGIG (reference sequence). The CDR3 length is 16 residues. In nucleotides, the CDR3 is TGTGCCTGGAGTGTAACTAGCGGGAGGGCCCAAGATACGCAGTATTTT. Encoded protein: CAWSVTSGRAQDTQYF.

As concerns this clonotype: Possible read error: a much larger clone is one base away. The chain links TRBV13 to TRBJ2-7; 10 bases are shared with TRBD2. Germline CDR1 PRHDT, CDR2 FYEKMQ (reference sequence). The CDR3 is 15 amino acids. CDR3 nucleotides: TGTGCCGGCAGCCCTTCAAGGACTAGCGGCTACGAGCAGTACTTC. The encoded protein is CAGSPSRTSGYEQYF.

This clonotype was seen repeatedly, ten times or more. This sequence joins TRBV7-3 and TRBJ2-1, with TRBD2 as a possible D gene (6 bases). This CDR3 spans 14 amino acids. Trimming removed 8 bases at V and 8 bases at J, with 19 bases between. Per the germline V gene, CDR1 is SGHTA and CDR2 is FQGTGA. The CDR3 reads CASGRDSLSDEQFF. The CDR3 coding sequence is TGTGCCAGCGGCCGGGACTCGCTCTCCGATGAGCAGTTCTTC.

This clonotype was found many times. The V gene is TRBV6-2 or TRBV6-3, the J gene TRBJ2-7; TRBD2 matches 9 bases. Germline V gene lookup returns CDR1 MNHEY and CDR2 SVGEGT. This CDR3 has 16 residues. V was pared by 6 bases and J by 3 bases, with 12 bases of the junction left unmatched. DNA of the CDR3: TGTGCCAGCAGACCCCACTTAGCGGGAGTAGTCTACGAGCAGTACTTC. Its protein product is CASRPHLAGVVYEQYF.

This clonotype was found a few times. The CDR3 nucleotides read TGTGCCAGCAGCCGAGGCATACAGGGTGTGCGGGGCTACACCTTC. Protein sequence: CASSRGIQGVRGYTF. The rearrangement joins TRBV14 to TRBJ1-2; weak D call: TRBD1 (6 bases). The V gene lost 4 bases and the J gene lost 8 bases, with 20 bases spanning the gap. CDR3 size: 15 residues. The germline gives CDR1 SGHDN, CDR2 FVKESK.

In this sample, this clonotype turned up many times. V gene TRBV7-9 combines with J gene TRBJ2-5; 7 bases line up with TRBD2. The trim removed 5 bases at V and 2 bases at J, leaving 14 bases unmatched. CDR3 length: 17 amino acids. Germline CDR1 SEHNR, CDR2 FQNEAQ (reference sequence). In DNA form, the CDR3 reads TGTGCCAGCAGCCTAAGTCTCAGGGAGGGGAGACAAGAGACCCAGTACTTC. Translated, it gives CASSLSLREGRQETQYF.